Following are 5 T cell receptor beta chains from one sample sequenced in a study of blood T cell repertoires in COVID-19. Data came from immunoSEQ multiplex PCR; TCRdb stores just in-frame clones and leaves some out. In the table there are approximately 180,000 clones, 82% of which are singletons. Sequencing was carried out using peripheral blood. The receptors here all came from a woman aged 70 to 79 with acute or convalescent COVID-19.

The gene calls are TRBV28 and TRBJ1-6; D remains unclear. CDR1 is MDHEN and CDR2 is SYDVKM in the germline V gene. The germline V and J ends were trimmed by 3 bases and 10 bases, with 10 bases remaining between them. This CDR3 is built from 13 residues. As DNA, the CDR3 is TGTGCCAGCAGTTTCAGTGGTTGGTCACCCCTCCACTTT. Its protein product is CASSFSGWSPLHF.

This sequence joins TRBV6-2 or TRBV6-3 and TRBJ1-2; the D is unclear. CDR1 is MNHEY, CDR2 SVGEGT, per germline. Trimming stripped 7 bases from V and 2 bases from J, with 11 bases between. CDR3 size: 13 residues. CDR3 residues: CASTPDGNYGYTF. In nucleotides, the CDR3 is TGTGCCAGCACCCCTGACGGGAACTATGGCTACACCTTC.

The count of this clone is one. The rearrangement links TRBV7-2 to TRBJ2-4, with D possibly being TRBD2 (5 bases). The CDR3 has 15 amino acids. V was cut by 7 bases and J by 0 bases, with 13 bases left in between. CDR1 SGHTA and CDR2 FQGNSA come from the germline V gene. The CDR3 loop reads CASTLSTRAKNIQYF. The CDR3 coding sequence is TGTGCCAGCACCCTTTCCACTAGAGCCAAAAACATTCAGTACTTC. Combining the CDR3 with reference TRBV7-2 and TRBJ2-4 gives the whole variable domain GAGVSQSPSNKVTEKGKDVELRCDPISGHTALYWYRQSLGQGLEFLIYFQGNSAPDKSGLPSDRFSAERTGGSVSTLTIQRTQQEDSAVYLCASTLSTRAKNIQYFGAGTRLSVL.

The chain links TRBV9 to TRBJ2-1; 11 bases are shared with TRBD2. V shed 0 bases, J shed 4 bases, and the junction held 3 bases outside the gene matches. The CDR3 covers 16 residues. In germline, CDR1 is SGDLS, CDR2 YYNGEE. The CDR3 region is CASSVVRTSGYNEQFF. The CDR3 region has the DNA TGTGCCAGCAGCGTAGTAAGGACTAGCGGGTACAATGAGCAGTTCTTC.

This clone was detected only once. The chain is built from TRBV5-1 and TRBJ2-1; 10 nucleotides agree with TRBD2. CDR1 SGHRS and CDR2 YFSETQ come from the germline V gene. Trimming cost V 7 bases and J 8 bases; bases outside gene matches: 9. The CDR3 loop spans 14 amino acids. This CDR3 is CASRTLGTSDEQFF. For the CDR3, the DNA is TGCGCCAGCCGCACGCTGGGGACTAGCGATGAGCAGTTCTTC.